The sequence of this T cell receptor beta chain was determined in a study of CD8 T cells in Susac syndrome. Sequencing of TCR beta was carried out in blood CD8+ and CD4+ T cells. Reverse transcription of roughly 0.45 to 1 ug RNA was performed with random hexamers. TCRdb re-called the immunoSEQ multiplex PCR reads with MiXCR, one entry per CDR3 protein. The sample includes some 120,000 distinct CDR3 sequences, around 94% of them seen just once. Specimen: CD4+ T cells from PBMCs. This receptor was obtained from a human donor with multiple sclerosis.

CDR3: CASSVGQAGGDTQYF. The CDR3 DNA is TGCGCCAGCAGCGTGGGACAAGCCGGCGGAGATACGCAGTATTTT. V is TRBV5-1 and J is TRBJ2-3, with TRBD1 as a possible D gene (6 bases). V was pared by 4 bases and J by 5 bases, with 17 bases between. There are 15 residues in the CDR3. Germline assignment: CDR1 SGHRS and CDR2 YFSETQ.